The rows below give T cell receptor beta chains drawn from one sample of a study of blood T cell repertoires in COVID-19. Profiled with immunoSEQ multiplex PCR; TCRdb holds only in-frame clones, not every one. The sample has around 200,000 clones, roughly nine tenths seen once. The sample consisted of PBMCs or T cells enriched from blood (not recorded which). The receptors come from a woman aged 40 to 50 with acute COVID-19. CDR3s include the opening cysteine and the closing phenylalanine or tryptophan. D genes are given only for firm matches. Clone size is stated in some rows and not others, as once, few, many or a class when expanded.

D: TRBD2; J: TRBJ2-1; length: 16; size: NA; V: TRBV3-1/TRBV3-2; CDR3: CASSRPLAGGQTEQFF; DNA: TGTGCCAGCAGCCGCCCCCTAGCGGGGGGGCAGACGGAGCAGTTCTTC
D: TRBD1; J: TRBJ1-1; length: 13; size: NA; V: TRBV7-8; CDR3: CASSTIQGAEAFF; DNA: TGTGCCAGCAGTACTATTCAGGGGGCTGAAGCTTTCTTT
D: NA; J: TRBJ1-1; length: 15; size: NA; V: TRBV9; CDR3: CASQAAGEMNTEAFF; DNA: TGTGCCAGCCAAGCAGCCGGGGAGATGAACACTGAAGCTTTCTTT
D: TRBD1; J: TRBJ1-1; length: 14; size: NA; V: TRBV7-9; CDR3: CASSLQGAGTEAFF; DNA: TGTGCCAGCAGCTTACAGGGGGCCGGCACTGAAGCTTTCTTT
D: TRBD2; J: TRBJ2-3; length: 15; size: NA; V: TRBV11-1; CDR3: CASSLETSPRRTQYF; DNA: TGTGCCAGCAGCTTAGAGACTAGCCCCAGACGTACGCAGTATTTT
D: NA; J: TRBJ2-7; length: 13; size: NA; V: TRBV27; CDR3: CASSFSKYYEQYF; DNA: TGTGCCAGCAGTTTTTCTAAATACTACGAGCAGTACTTC
D: NA; J: TRBJ2-1; length: 16; size: NA; V: TRBV3-1/TRBV3-2; CDR3: CASSQEPTDSYNEQFF; DNA: TGTGCCAGCAGCCAAGAGCCGACAGACAGCTACAATGAGCAGTTCTTC
D: NA; J: TRBJ1-2; length: 14; size: NA; V: TRBV9; CDR3: CASSADILNYGYTF; DNA: TGTGCCAGCAGCGCCGACATTCTAAACTATGGCTACACCTTC
D: TRBD1; J: TRBJ2-3; length: 15; size: NA; V: TRBV7-3; CDR3: CASSVGQGNTDTQYF; DNA: TGTGCCAGCAGCGTGGGACAGGGGAACACAGATACGCAGTATTTT
D: TRBD2; J: TRBJ2-1; length: 16; size: once; V: TRBV19; CDR3: CASSTSGGPLLDEQFF; DNA: TGTGCCAGTAGTACGAGCGGGGGTCCCCTGTTGGATGAGCAGTTCTTC
D: NA; J: TRBJ2-7; length: 17; size: NA; V: TRBV15; CDR3: CATSGLGGGVGTYEQYF; DNA: TGTGCCACCAGCGGCCTGGGGGGGGGCGTCGGAACCTACGAGCAGTACTTC
D: NA; J: TRBJ2-3; length: 14; size: NA; V: TRBV14; CDR3: CASSQLVGTYTQYF; DNA: TGTGCCAGCAGCCAGTTGGTGGGCACCTATACGCAGTATTTT
D: NA; J: TRBJ2-3; length: 15; size: NA; V: TRBV27; CDR3: CASGGRSGGGDTQYF; DNA: TGTGCCAGCGGCGGACGTAGCGGAGGCGGAGATACGCAGTATTTT
D: NA; J: TRBJ1-5; length: 15; size: NA; V: TRBV30; CDR3: CAWSGRGSSNQPQHF; DNA: TGTGCCTGGAGTGGCAGGGGATCCAGCAATCAGCCCCAGCATTTT
D: NA; J: TRBJ2-5; length: 15; size: NA; V: TRBV7-2; CDR3: CASSSRVTGQETQYF; DNA: TGTGCCAGCAGCTCCAGGGTCACGGGCCAAGAGACCCAGTACTTC
D: NA; J: TRBJ1-2; length: 16; size: NA; V: TRBV4-1; CDR3: CASSQVVRTANYGYTF; DNA: TGCGCCAGCAGCCAAGTGGTTAGGACAGCTAACTATGGCTACACCTTC
D: NA; J: TRBJ1-1; length: 14; size: once; V: TRBV15; CDR3: CATSRSDSTVEAFF; DNA: TGTGCCACCAGCAGATCGGACAGCACCGTTGAAGCTTTCTTT
D: TRBD1; J: TRBJ1-4; length: 15; size: NA; V: TRBV19; CDR3: CASRPWTGGDEKLFF; DNA: TGTGCCAGTAGACCATGGACAGGGGGAGATGAAAAACTGTTTTTT
D: NA; J: TRBJ1-2; length: 15; size: NA; V: TRBV6-1; CDR3: CASSERQNSNYGYTF; DNA: TGTGCCAGCAGTGAACGACAGAATTCGAACTATGGCTACACCTTC
D: NA; J: TRBJ2-3; length: 14; size: NA; V: TRBV29-1; CDR3: CSALRGGGTDTQYF; DNA: TGCAGCGCTCTCAGGGGTGGGGGCACAGATACGCAGTATTTT